Presented here are 21 T cell receptor beta chains from one specimen sequenced in a study of identical twins. From the 5' RACE reads, TCRdb called clonotypes with MiXCR, one entry per CDR3 protein. The table lists under 500,000 distinct CDR3 sequences, roughly an eighth of them singletons, with approximately 0.98% in the top ten. These data also formed part of another study, on yellow fever vaccine responses in identical twins.

The sample consisted of CD4+ T cells sorted from blood. These receptors were collected from a woman aged 18-29 years in good health.

The chain recombines TRBV2 with TRBJ1-5; a possible D gene is TRBD1 (5 bases). The germline V gene encodes CDR1 SNHLY and CDR2 FYNNEI. Trimming removed 7 bases from V and 4 bases from J, with 17 bases in between. This CDR3 has 15 residues. The CDR3 DNA follows: TGTGCCAGCAAGCGGGGCGCCGAGCCAAATCAGCCCCAGCATTTT. Translating it yields CASKRGAEPNQPQHF.

This clonotype was detected only a few times. V and J are TRBV5-1 and TRBJ2-7, with D uncertain. Germline CDR1 and CDR2: SGHRS and YFSETQ. The CDR3 runs to 12 residues. Trimming removed 2 bases at V and 7 bases at J, with 10 bases between. The CDR3 coding sequence is TGCGCCAGCAGCTTACACCCTCCGGAGCAGTACTTC. This sequence encodes CASSLHPPEQYF. Full variable domain (outside the CDR3, taken from reference TRBV5-1 and TRBJ2-7): KAGVTQTPRYLIKTRGQQVTLSCSPISGHRSVSWYQQTPGQGLQFLFEYFSETQRNKGNFPGRFSGRQFSNSRSEMNVSTLELGDSALYLCASSLHPPEQYFGPGTRLTVT.

This clonotype occurred many times. The CDR3 reads CSPPGARDEQFF. The CDR3 DNA sequence: TGCAGTCCCCCGGGAGCGCGGGATGAGCAGTTCTTC. V usage is TRBV20-1 and J usage is TRBJ2-1; TRBD2 might be the D (6 bases). Per the germline V gene, CDR1 is DFQATT and CDR2 is SNEGSKA (reference sequence). CDR3 size: 12 residues. The ends were cut back, 8 bases at V and 8 bases at J, with 16 bases in the middle.

The gene calls are TRBV5-3 and TRBJ1-1, with D possibly being TRBD1 (5 bases). TRBV5-3 falls under the ORF class, with uncertain function. This CDR3 spans 15 amino acids. V lost 4 bases and J 0 bases, leaving 13 bases between the germline ends. CDR3 in amino acids: CARSPWGGMNTEAFF. The CDR3 bases are TGTGCCAGAAGCCCATGGGGCGGGATGAACACTGAAGCTTTCTTT.

This clonotype was detected a few times. The chain carries TRBV20-1 and TRBJ2-1; D gene uncertain. The V end was cut by 0 bases, the J end by 3 bases, with 12 bases between. The CDR3 length is 15 residues. Germline CDR1 reads DFQATT; CDR2 reads SNEGSKA (reference sequence). This CDR3 reads CSARETSPFYNEQFF. The CDR3 region has the DNA TGCAGTGCTAGAGAAACCTCCCCATTCTACAATGAGCAGTTCTTC.

This clonotype was picked up a small number of times. The chain uses TRBV11-1 and TRBJ2-2; 13 bases are shared with TRBD2. This CDR3 region has 17 residues. Germline V CDR1 and CDR2: SGHAT, FQDESV (reference sequence). V gave up 7 bases and J gave up 5 bases; unmatched junction bases: 10. The CDR3 reads CASISPGLAGRTGELFF. The CDR3 nucleotides are TGTGCCAGCATTTCGCCGGGACTAGCGGGACGAACCGGGGAGCTGTTTTTT.

The chain is built from TRBV5-6 and TRBJ2-1; 8 nucleotides match TRBD2. Unmatched junction bases numbered 9, after V lost 4 bases and J lost 12 bases. CDR3 length: 13 amino acids. The V gene's germline CDR1 is SGHDT and CDR2 YYEEEE. The chain's CDR3 is CASSGTRVYVQFF. The CDR3 DNA follows: TGTGCCAGCAGCGGGACTAGGGTATATGTGCAGTTCTTC.

The chain joins TRBV20-1 to TRBJ2-3; D remains ambiguous. The germline gives CDR1 DFQATT, CDR2 SNEGSKA (reference sequence). V lost 6 bases to trimming and J lost 2 bases, with 15 bases between them. The CDR3 contains 14 residues. The CDR3 coding sequence is TGCAGTGCCCCCGCTCTTATAAACACAGATACGCAGTATTTT. This gives the protein CSAPALINTDTQYF.

This clonotype has just a few counts. The chain uses TRBV5-1 and TRBJ2-7, with 10 bases identical to TRBD2. The CDR3 is 16 amino acids. Germline CDR1 is SGHRS and CDR2 is YFSETQ. The junction had 5 bases not matched to a gene; V was cut back by 0 bases and J by 2 bases. The CDR3 spells CASSLALGTSAYEQYF. CDR3 bases: TGCGCCAGCAGCTTGGCCCTGGGGACTAGCGCCTACGAGCAGTACTTC. Complete variable domain (other parts from reference TRBV5-1 and TRBJ2-7): KAGVTQTPRYLIKTRGQQVTLSCSPISGHRSVSWYQQTPGQGLQFLFEYFSETQRNKGNFPGRFSGRQFSNSRSEMNVSTLELGDSALYLCASSLALGTSAYEQYFGPGTRLTVT.

This clonotype appeared a few times. V usage is TRBV7-9 and J usage is TRBJ2-7; D ambiguous. CDR1 and CDR2 from the germline V gene are SEHNR and FQNEAQ (reference sequence). The CDR3 has 17 residues. The ends were cut back, 5 bases at V and 0 bases at J, with 20 bases in the middle. DNA for the CDR3: TGTGCCAGCAGCCCCCCCGTCATTGACGCGGACTCCTACGAGCAGTACTTC. It translates to CASSPPVIDADSYEQYF.

This clonotype was picked up a small number of times. Written as DNA, the CDR3 is TGTGCCAGCAGGACCCGAGGAGGGACCCCCGGGGAGCTGTTTTTT. Protein sequence: CASRTRGGTPGELFF. This chain joins TRBV2 and TRBJ2-2; perhaps TRBD2 as D (6 bases). The CDR3 consists of 15 residues. From germline, CDR1 is SNHLY and CDR2 FYNNEI. With 6 bases removed from V and 6 bases from J, the gap between germline ends came to 17 bases.

The table lists this clonotype with many counts. CDR3 protein: CASSLDRPNTGELFF. In DNA, the CDR3 is TGCGCCAGCAGCCTGGACAGACCGAACACCGGGGAGCTGTTTTTT. J is TRBJ2-2 and V is TRBV5-1, with D possibly being TRBD1 (6 bases). The germline V gene encodes CDR1 SGHRS and CDR2 YFSETQ. The ends were cut back, 4 bases at V and 0 bases at J, with 10 bases in the middle. This CDR3 region has 15 residues.

This clonotype was seen only a few times. This chain joins TRBV11-2 and TRBJ2-7, with a tentative D call TRBD2 (6 bases). The CDR3 totals 14 residues. Germline CDR1 and CDR2: SGHAT and FQNNGV. V was pared by 8 bases and J by 0 bases, with 14 bases between. CDR3 in DNA: TGTGCCAGCGACCGGGGCGGGACCTCCTACGAGCAGTACTTC. It translates to CASDRGGTSYEQYF.

The CDR3 DNA sequence: TGTGCCAGCAGGACAGGCTCAGAGACCCAGTACTTC. Protein sequence: CASRTGSETQYF. V usage is TRBV6-5 and J usage is TRBJ2-5, with a weak D call TRBD1 (6 bases). This CDR3 has 12 amino acids. Germline CDR1 and CDR2: MNHEY and SVGAGI. Trimming left V 6 bases short and J 4 bases short, with 9 bases between.

In its sample, this clonotype was seen a few times. The rearrangement links TRBV20-1 to TRBJ1-1; tentative D call: TRBD1 (6 bases). The CDR3 runs 14 residues. V shed 6 bases and J shed 5 bases, with 19 bases lying between them. CDR1 and CDR2 (germline): DFQATT, SNEGSKA (reference sequence). CDR3 in amino acids: CSAPRGPQGTEAFF. Written as DNA, the CDR3 is TGCAGTGCCCCTCGGGGGCCCCAGGGTACTGAAGCTTTCTTT.

V gene TRBV28 combines with J gene TRBJ2-7; D unclear. This CDR3 has 13 amino acids. Trimming removed 8 bases from V and 2 bases from J, with 13 bases in between. Germline V gives CDR1 MDHEN, CDR2 SYDVKM. In nucleotides, the CDR3 is TGTGCCAGCGTAGGGCAGGTTGCCTACGAGCAGTACTTC. Amino acids: CASVGQVAYEQYF.

This clonotype appeared a few times. The gene calls are TRBV7-2 and TRBJ2-1; weak D call: TRBD1 (5 bases). The CDR3 totals 15 residues. The V end was cut by 4 bases, the J end by 5 bases, with 15 bases between. Germline V gene data show CDR1 as SGHTA and CDR2 as FQGNSA. CDR3: CASSSRQRAHNEQFF. In DNA form, the CDR3 reads TGTGCCAGCAGCTCTAGACAGCGAGCCCACAATGAGCAGTTCTTC. The variable domain in full, with the rest retrieved from reference TRBV7-2 and TRBJ2-1, is GAGVSQSPSNKVTEKGKDVELRCDPISGHTALYWYRQSLGQGLEFLIYFQGNSAPDKSGLPSDRFSAERTGGSVSTLTIQRTQQEDSAVYLCASSSRQRAHNEQFFGPGTRLTVL.

This clonotype turned up a few times. The chain combines TRBV20-1 with TRBJ2-7; TRBD1 is a possible D gene (6 bases). Germline CDR1 DFQATT, CDR2 SNEGSKA (reference sequence). This CDR3 is 13 amino acids long. Trimming took 3 bases from V and 4 from J, leaving 13 bases between them. The CDR3 DNA reads TGCAGTGCTAGTCATGGGGGCGGTTACGAGCAGTACTTC. This translates into CSASHGGGYEQYF.

The CDR3 DNA sequence: TGCAGTGCTTCCAGGACTGGGCCAGCGGGAGGCTACACCTTC. Amino acid sequence: CSASRTGPAGGYTF. The chain is built from TRBV20-1 and TRBJ1-2; no clear D gene. In germline, CDR1 is DFQATT, CDR2 SNEGSKA (reference sequence). This CDR3 is built from 14 residues. Trimming took off 5 bases at V and 8 bases at J, with 21 bases between the two ends.

This clonotype has ten or more counts. V usage is TRBV29-1 and J usage is TRBJ2-2; D is unresolved. Germline values: CDR1 SQVTM, CDR2 ANQGSEA. The CDR3 sequence is 13 residues long. Between the trimmed V and J ends, which lost 3 bases and 1 base, there was a span of 6 bases. The CDR3 here is CSVDSGNTGELFF. CDR3 in DNA: TGCAGCGTTGACTCAGGGAACACCGGGGAGCTGTTTTTT.

This rearrangement joins TRBV6-5 to TRBJ2-3; no definite D call. The germline V gene encodes CDR1 MNHEY and CDR2 SVGAGI. V was clipped by 2 bases and J by 4 bases, with 13 bases between them. The CDR3 has 15 residues. For the CDR3, the DNA is TGTGCCAGCAGTTACCAGTCCCAGCTCCCAGATACGCAGTATTTT. This translates into CASSYQSQLPDTQYF.